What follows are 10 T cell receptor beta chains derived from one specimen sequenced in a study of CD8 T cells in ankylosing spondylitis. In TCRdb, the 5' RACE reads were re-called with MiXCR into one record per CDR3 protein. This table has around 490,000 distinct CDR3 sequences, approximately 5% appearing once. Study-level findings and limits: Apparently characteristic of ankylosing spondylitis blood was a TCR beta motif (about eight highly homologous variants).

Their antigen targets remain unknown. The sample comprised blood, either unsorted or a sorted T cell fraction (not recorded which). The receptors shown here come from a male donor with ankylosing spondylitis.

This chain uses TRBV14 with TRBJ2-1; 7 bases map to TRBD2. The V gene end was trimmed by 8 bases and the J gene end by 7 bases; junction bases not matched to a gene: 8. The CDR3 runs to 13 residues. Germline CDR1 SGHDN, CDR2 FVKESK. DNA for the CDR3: TGTGCCAGCGTGAGCGGGACGGGTAATGAGCAGTTCTTC. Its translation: CASVSGTGNEQFF.

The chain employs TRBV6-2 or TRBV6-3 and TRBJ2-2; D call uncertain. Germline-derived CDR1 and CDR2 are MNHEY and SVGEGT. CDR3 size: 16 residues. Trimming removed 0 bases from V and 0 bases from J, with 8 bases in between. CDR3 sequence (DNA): TGTGCCAGCAGTTACTCGCGATCCCCGAACACCGGGGAGCTGTTTTTT. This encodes CASSYSRSPNTGELFF.

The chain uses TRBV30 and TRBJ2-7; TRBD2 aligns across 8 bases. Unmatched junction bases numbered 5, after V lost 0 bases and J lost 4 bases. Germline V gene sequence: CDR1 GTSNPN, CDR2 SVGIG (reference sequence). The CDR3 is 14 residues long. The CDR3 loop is CAWSVQAGAYEQYF. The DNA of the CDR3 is TGTGCCTGGAGTGTACAAGCGGGAGCGTACGAGCAGTACTTC.

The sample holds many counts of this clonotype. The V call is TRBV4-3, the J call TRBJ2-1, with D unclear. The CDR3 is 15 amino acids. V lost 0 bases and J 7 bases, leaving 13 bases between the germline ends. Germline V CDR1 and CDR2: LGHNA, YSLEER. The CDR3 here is CASSQDPRGGNEQFF. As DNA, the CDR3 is TGCGCCAGCAGCCAAGATCCGCGCGGCGGTAATGAGCAGTTCTTC.

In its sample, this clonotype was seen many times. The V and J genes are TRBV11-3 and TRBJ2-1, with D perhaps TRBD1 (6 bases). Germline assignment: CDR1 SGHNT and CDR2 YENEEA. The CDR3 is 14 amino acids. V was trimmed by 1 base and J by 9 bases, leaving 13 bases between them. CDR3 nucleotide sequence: TGTGCCAGCAGCTTAGGGACAGCTTTGGGTGAGCAGTTCTTC. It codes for CASSLGTALGEQFF. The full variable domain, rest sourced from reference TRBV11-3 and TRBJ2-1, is EAGVVQSPRYKIIEKKQPVAFWCNPISGHNTLYWYLQNLGQGPELLIRYENEEAVDDSQLPKDRFSAERLKGVDSTLKIQPAELGDSAVYLCASSLGTALGEQFFGPGTRLTVL.

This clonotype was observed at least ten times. Written as DNA, the CDR3 is TGTGCCAGCAGTTTAGTACGGGGGATTGAGCAGTTCTTC. Translation: CASSLVRGIEQFF. V is TRBV12-3 or TRBV12-4 and J is TRBJ2-1; perhaps TRBD2 as D (6 bases). With 1 base removed from V and 9 bases from J, the gap between germline ends came to 10 bases. The CDR3 is 13 residues long.

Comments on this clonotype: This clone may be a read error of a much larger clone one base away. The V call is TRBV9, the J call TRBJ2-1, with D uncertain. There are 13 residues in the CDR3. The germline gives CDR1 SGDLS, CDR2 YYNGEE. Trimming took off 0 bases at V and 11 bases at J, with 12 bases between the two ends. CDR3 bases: TGTGCCAGCAGCGTAGGGAAGACGCACAAGCAGTTCTTC. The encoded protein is CASSVGKTHKQFF.

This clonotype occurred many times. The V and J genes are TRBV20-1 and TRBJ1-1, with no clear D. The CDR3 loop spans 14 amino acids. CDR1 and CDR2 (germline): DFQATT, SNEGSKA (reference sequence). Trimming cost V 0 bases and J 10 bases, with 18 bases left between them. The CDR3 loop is CSARERRRFPLAFF. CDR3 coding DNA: TGCAGTGCTAGAGAGAGAAGGCGGTTCCCTTTAGCTTTCTTT.

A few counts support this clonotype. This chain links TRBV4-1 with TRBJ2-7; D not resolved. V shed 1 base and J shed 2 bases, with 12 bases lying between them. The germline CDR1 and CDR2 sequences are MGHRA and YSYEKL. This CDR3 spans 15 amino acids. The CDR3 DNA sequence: TGCGCCAGCAGCCAAGGACCCTATGTGGCCTACGAGCAGTACTTC. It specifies CASSQGPYVAYEQYF.

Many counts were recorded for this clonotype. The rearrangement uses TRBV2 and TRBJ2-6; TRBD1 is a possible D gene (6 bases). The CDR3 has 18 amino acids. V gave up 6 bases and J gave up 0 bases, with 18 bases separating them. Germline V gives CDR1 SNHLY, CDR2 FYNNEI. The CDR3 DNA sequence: TGTGCCAGCAGCTTACAGGGCCTAAGTCCCTCTGGGGCCAACGTCCTGACTTTC. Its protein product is CASSLQGLSPSGANVLTF.